This T cell receptor (beta chain) emerged from a study of glioma-infiltrating T cells. Germline lookup yields CDR1 KGHSH and CDR2 LQKENI. CDR3 length: 14 amino acids. Trimming left V 4 bases short and J 1 base short, with 10 bases between. Amplification of TCR alpha and beta CDR3 regions from RNA used iRepertoire nested multiplex PCR. TCRdb used MiXCR to reprocess the multiplex PCR reads, holding one entry per CDR3 protein. The data contain over 70,000 distinct CDR3 sequences, 23% of them singletons. This clonotype came up many times. Sequencing used glioma tissue, nonneoplastic brain tissue, or PBMCs (not recorded which). The rearrangement uses TRBV18 and TRBJ1-1, with a possible D match to TRBD1 (5 bases). The source is a human donor with low-grade glioma or glioblastoma, undergoing nonglioma brain surgery, or in good health (not recorded which). The DNA of the CDR3 is TGTGCCAGCTCACTCACCGGACAGAACACTGAAGCTTTCTTT. Translation gives CASSLTGQNTEAFF.